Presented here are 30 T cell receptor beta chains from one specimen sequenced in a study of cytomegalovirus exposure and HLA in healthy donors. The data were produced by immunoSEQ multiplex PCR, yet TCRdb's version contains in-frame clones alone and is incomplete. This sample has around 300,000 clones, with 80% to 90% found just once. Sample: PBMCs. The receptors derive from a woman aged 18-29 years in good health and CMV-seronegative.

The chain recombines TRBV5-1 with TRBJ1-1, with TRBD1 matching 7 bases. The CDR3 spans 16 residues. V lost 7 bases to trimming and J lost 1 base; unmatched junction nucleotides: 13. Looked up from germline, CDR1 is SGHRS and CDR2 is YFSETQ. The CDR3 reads CASQFSGGRRNTEAFF. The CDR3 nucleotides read TGCGCCAGCCAATTCTCAGGGGGGCGCCGGAACACTGAAGCTTTCTTT.

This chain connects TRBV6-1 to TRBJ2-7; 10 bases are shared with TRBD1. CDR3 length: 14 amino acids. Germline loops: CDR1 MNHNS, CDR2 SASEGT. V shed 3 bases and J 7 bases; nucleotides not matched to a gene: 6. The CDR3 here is CASSDDRGLYEQYF. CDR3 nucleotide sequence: TGTGCCAGCAGTGATGACAGGGGGCTATATGAGCAGTACTTC.

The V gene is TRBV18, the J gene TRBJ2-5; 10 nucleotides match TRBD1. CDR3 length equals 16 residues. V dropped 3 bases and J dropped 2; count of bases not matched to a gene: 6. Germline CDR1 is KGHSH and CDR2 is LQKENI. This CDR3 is CASSPIDRGLQETQYF. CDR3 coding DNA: TGTGCCAGCTCACCGATTGACAGGGGGCTACAAGAGACCCAGTACTTC. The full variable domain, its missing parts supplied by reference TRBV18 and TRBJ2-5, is NAGVMQNPRHLVRRRGQEARLRCSPMKGHSHVYWYRQLPEEGLKFMVYLQKENIIDESGMPKERFSAEFPKEGPSILRIQQVVRGDSAAYFCASSPIDRGLQETQYFGPGTRLLVL.

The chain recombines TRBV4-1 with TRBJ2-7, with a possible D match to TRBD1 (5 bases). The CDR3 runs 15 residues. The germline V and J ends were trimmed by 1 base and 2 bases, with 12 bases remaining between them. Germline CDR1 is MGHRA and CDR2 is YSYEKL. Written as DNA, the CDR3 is TGCGCCAGCAGCCAAGGACCGACAGACCCCTACGAGCAGTACTTC. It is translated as CASSQGPTDPYEQYF.

The CDR3, as DNA: TGTGCCAGTAGTGTCACAGGGAGGGTACGTTCACCCCTCCACTTT. Translated: CASSVTGRVRSPLHF. The J gene is TRBJ1-6, the V gene TRBV19, with D possibly matching TRBD1 (6 bases). V lost 5 bases, J lost 9 bases, and 17 bases lay in between. Per germline, CDR1 LNHDA and CDR2 SQIVND (reference sequence). This CDR3 region has 15 residues. The full variable domain, its missing parts supplied by reference TRBV19 and TRBJ1-6, is DGGITQSPKYLFRKEGQNVTLSCEQNLNHDAMYWYRQDPGQGLRLIYYSQIVNDFQKGDIAEGYSVSREKKESFPLTVTSAQKNPTAFYLCASSVTGRVRSPLHFGNGTRLTVT.

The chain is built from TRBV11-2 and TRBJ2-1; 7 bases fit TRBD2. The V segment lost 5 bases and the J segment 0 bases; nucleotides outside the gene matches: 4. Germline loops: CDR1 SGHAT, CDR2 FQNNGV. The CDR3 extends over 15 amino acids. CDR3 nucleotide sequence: TGTGCCAGCAGCCAAGCGGGGAGCTCCTACAATGAGCAGTTCTTC. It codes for CASSQAGSSYNEQFF.

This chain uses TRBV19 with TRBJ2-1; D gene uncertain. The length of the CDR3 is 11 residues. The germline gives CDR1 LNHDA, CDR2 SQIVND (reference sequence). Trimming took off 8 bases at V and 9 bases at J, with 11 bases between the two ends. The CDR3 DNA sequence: TGTGCCAGTGGGCTGTTGCCTGAGCAGTTCTTC. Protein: CASGLLPEQFF.

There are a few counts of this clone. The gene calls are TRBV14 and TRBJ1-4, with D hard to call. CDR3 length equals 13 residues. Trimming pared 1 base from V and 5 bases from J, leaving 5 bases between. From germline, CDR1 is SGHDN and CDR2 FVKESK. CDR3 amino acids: CASSQGLNEKLFF. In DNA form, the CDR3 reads TGTGCCAGCAGCCAAGGGCTCAATGAAAAACTGTTTTTT. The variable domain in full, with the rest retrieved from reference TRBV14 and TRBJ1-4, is EAGVTQFPSHSVIEKGQTVTLRCDPISGHDNLYWYRRVMGKEIKFLLHFVKESKQDESGMPNNRFLAERTGGTYSTLKVQPAELEDSGVYFCASSQGLNEKLFFGSGTQLSVL.

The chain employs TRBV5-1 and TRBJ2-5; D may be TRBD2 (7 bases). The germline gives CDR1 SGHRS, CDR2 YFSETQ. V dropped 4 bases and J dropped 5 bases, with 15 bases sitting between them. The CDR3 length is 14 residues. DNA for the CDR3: TGCGCCAGCAGCCCCGGGGGGCCAGGGGAGACCCAGTACTTC. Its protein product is CASSPGGPGETQYF.

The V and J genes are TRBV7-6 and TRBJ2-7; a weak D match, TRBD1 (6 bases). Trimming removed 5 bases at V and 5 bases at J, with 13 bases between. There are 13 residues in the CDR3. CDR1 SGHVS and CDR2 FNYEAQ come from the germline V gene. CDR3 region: CASSGYRDHEQYF. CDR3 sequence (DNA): TGTGCCAGCAGCGGTTACAGGGACCACGAGCAGTACTTC. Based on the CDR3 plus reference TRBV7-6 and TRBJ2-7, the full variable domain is GAGVSQSPRYKVTKRGQDVALRCDPISGHVSLYWYRQALGQGPEFLTYFNYEAQQDKSGLPNDRFSAERPEGSISTLTIQRTEQRDSAMYRCASSGYRDHEQYFGPGTRLTVT.

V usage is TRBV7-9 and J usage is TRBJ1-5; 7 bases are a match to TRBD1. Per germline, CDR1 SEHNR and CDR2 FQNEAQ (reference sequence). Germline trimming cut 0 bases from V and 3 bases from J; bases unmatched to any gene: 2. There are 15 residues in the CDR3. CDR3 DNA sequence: TGTGCCAGCAGCTTAGCGGGACAGCTCAATCAGCCCCAGCATTTT. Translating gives CASSLAGQLNQPQHF.

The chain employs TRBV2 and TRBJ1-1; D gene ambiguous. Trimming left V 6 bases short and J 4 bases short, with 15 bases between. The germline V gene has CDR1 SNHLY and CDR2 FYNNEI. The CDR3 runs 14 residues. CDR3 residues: CASSPGSLITEAFF. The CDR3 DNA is TGTGCCAGCAGCCCCGGGAGCCTCATCACTGAAGCTTTCTTT.

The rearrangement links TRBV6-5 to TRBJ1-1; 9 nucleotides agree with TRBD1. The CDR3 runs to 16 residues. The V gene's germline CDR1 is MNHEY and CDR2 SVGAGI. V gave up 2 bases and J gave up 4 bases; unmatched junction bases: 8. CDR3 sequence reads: CASSYPPGTGTTEAFF. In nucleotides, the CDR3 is TGTGCCAGCAGTTACCCCCCCGGGACAGGGACCACTGAAGCTTTCTTT.

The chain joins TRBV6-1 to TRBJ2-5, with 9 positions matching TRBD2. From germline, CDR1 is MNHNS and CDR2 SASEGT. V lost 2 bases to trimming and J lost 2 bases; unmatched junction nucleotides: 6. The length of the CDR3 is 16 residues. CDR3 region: CASSEILAGEQETQYF. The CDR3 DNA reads TGTGCCAGCAGTGAAATTTTAGCGGGAGAGCAAGAGACCCAGTACTTC.

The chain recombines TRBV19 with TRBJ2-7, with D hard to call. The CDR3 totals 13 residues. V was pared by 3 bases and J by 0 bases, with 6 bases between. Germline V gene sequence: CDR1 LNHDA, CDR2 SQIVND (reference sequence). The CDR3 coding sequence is TGTGCCAGTAGTATGTACTTCTCCTACGAGCAGTACTTC. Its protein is CASSMYFSYEQYF.

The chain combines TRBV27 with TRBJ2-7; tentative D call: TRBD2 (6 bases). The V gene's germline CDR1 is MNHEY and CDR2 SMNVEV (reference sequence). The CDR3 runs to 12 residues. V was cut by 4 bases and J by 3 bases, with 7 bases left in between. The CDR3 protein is CASSYSGYEQYF. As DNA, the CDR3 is TGTGCCAGCAGTTATAGCGGCTACGAGCAGTACTTC.

For the CDR3, the DNA is TGTGCCAGCAGCCGAGAGAGGATTGGAGTCAATGAGCAGTTCTTC. Translated, it gives CASSRERIGVNEQFF. The J gene is TRBJ2-1, the V gene TRBV6-1; D gene unclear. Trimming took off 6 bases at V and 6 bases at J, with 18 bases between the two ends. This CDR3 has 15 residues. Germline V lookup: CDR1 MNHNS, CDR2 SASEGT.

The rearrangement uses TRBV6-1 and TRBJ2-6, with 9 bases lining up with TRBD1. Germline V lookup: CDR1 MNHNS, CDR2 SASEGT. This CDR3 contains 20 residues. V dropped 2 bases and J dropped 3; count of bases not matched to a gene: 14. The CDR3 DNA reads TGTGCCAGCAGTGAACGTTCTGGTGGGACAGGGAGAATTGGGGCCAACGTCCTGACTTTC. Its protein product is CASSERSGGTGRIGANVLTF.

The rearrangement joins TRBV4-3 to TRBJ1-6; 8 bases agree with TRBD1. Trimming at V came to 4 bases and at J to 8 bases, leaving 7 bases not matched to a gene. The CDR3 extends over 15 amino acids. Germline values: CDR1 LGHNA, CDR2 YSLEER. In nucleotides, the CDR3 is TGCGCCAGCAGCCCGACCGGACAGGGTTATTCACCCCTCCACTTT. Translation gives CASSPTGQGYSPLHF.

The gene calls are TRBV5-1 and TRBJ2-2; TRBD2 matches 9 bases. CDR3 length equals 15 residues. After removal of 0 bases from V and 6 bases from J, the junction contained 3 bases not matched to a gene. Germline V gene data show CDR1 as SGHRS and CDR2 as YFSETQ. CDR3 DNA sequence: TGCGCCAGCAGCTTGGTAGCGGGGGAGGCCGGGGAGCTGTTTTTT. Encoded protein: CASSLVAGEAGELFF.

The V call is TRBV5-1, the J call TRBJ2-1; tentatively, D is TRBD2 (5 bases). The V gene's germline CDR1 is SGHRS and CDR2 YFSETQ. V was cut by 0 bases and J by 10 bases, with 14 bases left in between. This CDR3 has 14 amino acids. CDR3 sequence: CASSLVPVTGEQFF. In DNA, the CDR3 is TGCGCCAGCAGCTTGGTTCCAGTTACGGGGGAGCAGTTCTTC.

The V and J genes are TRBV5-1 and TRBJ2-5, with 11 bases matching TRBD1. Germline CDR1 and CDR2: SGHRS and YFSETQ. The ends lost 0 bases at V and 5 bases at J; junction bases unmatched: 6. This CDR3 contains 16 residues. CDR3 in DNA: TGCGCCAGCAGCTTGGAGGGAGGACAGGGGGCGGAGACCCAGTACTTC. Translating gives CASSLEGGQGAETQYF.

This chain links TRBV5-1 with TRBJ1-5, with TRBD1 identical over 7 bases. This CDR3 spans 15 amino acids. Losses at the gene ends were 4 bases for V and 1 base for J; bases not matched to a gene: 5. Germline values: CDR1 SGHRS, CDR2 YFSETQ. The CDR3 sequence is CASSLTGISNQPQHF. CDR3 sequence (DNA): TGCGCCAGCAGCCTGACAGGGATCAGCAATCAGCCCCAGCATTTT.

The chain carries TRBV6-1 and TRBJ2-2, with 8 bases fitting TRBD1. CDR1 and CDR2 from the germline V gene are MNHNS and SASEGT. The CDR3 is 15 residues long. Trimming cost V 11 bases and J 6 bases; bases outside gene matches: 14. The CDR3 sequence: CAGMDREISAGELFF. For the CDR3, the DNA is TGTGCCGGAATGGACAGGGAGATATCAGCCGGGGAGCTGTTTTTT.

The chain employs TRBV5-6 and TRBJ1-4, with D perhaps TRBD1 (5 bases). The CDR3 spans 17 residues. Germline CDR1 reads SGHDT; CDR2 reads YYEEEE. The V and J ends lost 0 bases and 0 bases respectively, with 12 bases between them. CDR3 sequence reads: CASSLEGIFPTNEKLFF. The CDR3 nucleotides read TGTGCCAGCAGCTTGGAGGGGATTTTCCCAACTAATGAAAAACTGTTTTTT.

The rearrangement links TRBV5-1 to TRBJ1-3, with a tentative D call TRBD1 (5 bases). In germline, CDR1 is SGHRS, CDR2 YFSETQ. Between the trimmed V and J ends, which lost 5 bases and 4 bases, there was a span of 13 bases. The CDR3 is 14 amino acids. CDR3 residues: CASRSDGGGNTIYF. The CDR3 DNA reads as TGCGCCAGCAGGTCGGACGGGGGAGGAAACACCATATATTTT.

CDR3 loop: CASSQDRHQGAANYGYTF. In DNA form, the CDR3 reads TGCGCCAGCAGCCAAGACCGGCACCAGGGGGCCGCTAACTATGGCTACACCTTC. The rearrangement joins TRBV4-3 to TRBJ1-2, with 8 bases aligning to TRBD1. Germline trimming cut 0 bases from V and 0 bases from J; bases unmatched to any gene: 9. The CDR3 totals 18 residues. In germline, CDR1 is LGHNA, CDR2 YSLEER.

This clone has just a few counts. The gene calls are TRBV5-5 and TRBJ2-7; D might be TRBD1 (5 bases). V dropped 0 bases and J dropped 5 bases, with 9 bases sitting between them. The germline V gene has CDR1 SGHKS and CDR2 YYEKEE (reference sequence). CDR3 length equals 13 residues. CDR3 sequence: CASSLDLQDEQYF. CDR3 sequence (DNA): TGTGCCAGCAGCTTGGATCTACAGGACGAGCAGTACTTC.

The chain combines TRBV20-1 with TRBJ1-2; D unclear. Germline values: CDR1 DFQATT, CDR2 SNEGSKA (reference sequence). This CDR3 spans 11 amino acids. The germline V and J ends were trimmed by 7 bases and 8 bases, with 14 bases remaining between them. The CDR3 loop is CSVITREGYTF. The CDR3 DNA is TGCAGTGTGATAACTCGAGAGGGCTACACCTTC.

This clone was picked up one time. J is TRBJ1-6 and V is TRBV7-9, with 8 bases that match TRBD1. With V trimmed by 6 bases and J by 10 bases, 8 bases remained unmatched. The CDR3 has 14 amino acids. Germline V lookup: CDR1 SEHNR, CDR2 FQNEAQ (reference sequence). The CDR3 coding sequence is TGTGCCAGCAGTTATGGACAGGGAGCATCACCCCTCCACTTT. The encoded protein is CASSYGQGASPLHF.